Listed below are T cell receptor beta chains from one sample, sequenced in a study of cytomegalovirus exposure and HLA in healthy donors. The table came from immunoSEQ multiplex PCR; TCRdb's copy has only in-frame clones and leaves some out. This table holds fewer than 250,000 clones, just under 75% found once. Sample: PBMCs. Receptor source: a woman aged 25 to 39 in good health and CMV-seropositive. Each CDR3 is given with its conserved first and last residue. D genes are given only for firm matches.

V: TRBV5-1; D: -; CDR3: CASSLDGRRNEQYF
V: TRBV14; D: TRBD2; CDR3: CASSQGWAGGAYNEQFF
V: TRBV29-1; D: TRBD1; CDR3: CSTRDSYNEQFF
V: TRBV18; D: -; CDR3: CASSPKGYENTEAFF
V: TRBV28; D: -; CDR3: CASSLTFTTNTEAFF
V: TRBV5-5; D: TRBD1; CDR3: CASSWVTGTNEKLFF
V: TRBV6-5; D: TRBD1; CDR3: CASSYSRDRVGEQYF
V: TRBV4-2; D: -; CDR3: CASSQEFSAYNEQFF
V: TRBV6-5; D: -; CDR3: CASSFSRDSREAFF
V: TRBV29-1; D: -; CDR3: CSVEEGGLDNEQFF
V: TRBV10-3; D: -; CDR3: CAIRPQASYEQYF
V: TRBV10-2; D: TRBD1; CDR3: CASCRIDRGLDEQYF
V: TRBV5-5; D: TRBD1; CDR3: CASSLGTGVAQQYF
V: TRBV11-3; D: -; CDR3: CAVGRGDQPQHF
V: TRBV11-2; D: -; CDR3: CASSLAGSNSYEQYF
V: TRBV6-1; D: TRBD1; CDR3: CASRSDRATYEQYF
V: TRBV10-3; D: -; CDR3: CAISVRAEQYF
V: TRBV27; D: TRBD1; CDR3: CASSSTGGFGYTF
V: TRBV19; D: -; CDR3: CASKVAGVMNTEAFF